Shown below are 23 T cell receptor beta chains from a single sample sequenced in a study of T cell changes during pregnancy in multiple sclerosis. The protocol was immunoSEQ multiplex PCR, while the TCRdb copy is restricted to in-frame clones and leaves out a portion. The sample has about 70,000 clones, approximately 94% seen once; the top ten hold approximately 0.58%. This specimen was peripheral blood, taken in the third trimester of pregnancy. The receptors originated from a female donor with multiple sclerosis, enrolled in a pregnancy study.

The genes are TRBV6-1 and TRBJ2-5; D is ambiguous. This CDR3 contains 12 residues. Germline V gene lookup returns CDR1 MNHNS and CDR2 SASEGT. V lost 3 bases and J lost 5, with 7 bases in between. The CDR3 here is CASSEVAETQYF. The CDR3 DNA is TGTGCCAGCAGTGAGGTCGCGGAGACCCAGTACTTC.

J is TRBJ2-1 and V is TRBV6-4; 7 nucleotides align to TRBD2. The CDR3 runs to 15 residues. J gave up 5 bases and V 0 bases, and 4 bases lay outside the gene matches. Germline-derived CDR1 and CDR2 are MRHNA and SNTAGT. CDR3 DNA sequence: TGTGCCAGCAGTGACTCCGCCGGGGGGAACAATGAGCAGTTCTTC. Translated, it gives CASSDSAGGNNEQFF.

The V gene is TRBV6-5, the J gene TRBJ2-1; D perhaps matches TRBD1 (6 bases). Trimming stripped 11 bases from V and 1 base from J, with 12 bases between. The germline gives CDR1 MNHEY, CDR2 SVGAGI. The CDR3 spans 13 residues. CDR3 sequence: CAVQGVSYNEQFF. The CDR3 nucleotides are TGTGCCGTACAGGGAGTGTCCTACAATGAGCAGTTCTTC.

The chain uses TRBV4-3 and TRBJ1-1; maybe TRBD1 (5 bases). Germline CDR1 LGHNA, CDR2 YSLEER. Trimming removed 0 bases at V and 7 bases at J, with 15 bases between. CDR3 length: 15 amino acids. The CDR3 sequence: CASSQEGRVSGEAFF. The CDR3 nucleotides read TGCGCCAGCAGCCAAGAAGGCAGGGTCTCGGGTGAAGCTTTCTTT.

The chain recombines TRBV18 with TRBJ2-3, with D tentatively TRBD1 (5 bases). Per the germline V gene, CDR1 is KGHSH and CDR2 is LQKENI. With 4 bases removed from V and 2 bases from J, the gap between germline ends came to 13 bases. The CDR3 extends over 15 amino acids. The CDR3 DNA reads TGTGCCAGCTCACTCCGACAGCTCCTCACAGATACGCAGTATTTT. Encoded protein: CASSLRQLLTDTQYF.

The rearrangement joins TRBV30 to TRBJ1-5; possible D gene TRBD1, 5 bases. The germline V gene encodes CDR1 GTSNPN and CDR2 SVGIG (reference sequence). The CDR3 totals 13 residues. Trimming removed 3 bases from V and 5 bases from J, with 11 bases in between. The CDR3 loop reads CAWRMGGDQPQHF. CDR3 DNA sequence: TGTGCCTGGAGGATGGGAGGGGATCAGCCCCAGCATTTT.

The chain joins TRBV7-8 to TRBJ2-7; TRBD2 aligns across 11 bases. V was pared by 0 bases and J by 2 bases, with 9 bases of the junction left unmatched. The CDR3 loop spans 18 amino acids. CDR1 and CDR2 (germline): SGHVS, FQNEAQ. CDR3 loop: CASSLASTSGAITYEQYF. The DNA of the CDR3 is TGTGCCAGCAGCTTAGCGTCGACTAGCGGGGCCATCACCTACGAGCAGTACTTC.

This chain connects TRBV10-3 to TRBJ1-1, with D tentatively TRBD1 (6 bases). The CDR3 is 13 amino acids. Trimming left V 3 bases short and J 4 bases short, with 9 bases between. Germline CDR1 reads ENHRY; CDR2 reads SYGVKD. CDR3 coding DNA: TGTGCCATCAGTGATGCGGGGGCCACTGAAGCTTTCTTT. Amino acids: CAISDAGATEAFF.

The rearrangement uses TRBV5-8 and TRBJ2-6; D is perhaps TRBD1 (6 bases). Germline CDR1 and CDR2: SGHTS and YDEGEE. There are 17 residues in the CDR3. Deletions cut 4 bases from V and 0 bases from J, with 14 bases between. CDR3 nucleotide sequence: TGTGCCAGCAGCCAGGGGACGGACAGCTCTGGGGCCAACGTCCTGACTTTC. As protein: CASSQGTDSSGANVLTF.

The CDR3 sequence: CASSQDPGTGGNEQFF. CDR3 DNA sequence: TGTGCCAGCAGCCAAGATCCCGGGACAGGGGGCAATGAGCAGTTCTTC. The rearrangement uses TRBV4-2 and TRBJ2-1, with 11 nucleotides matching TRBD1. V dropped 0 bases and J dropped 6; count of bases not matched to a gene: 4. This CDR3 contains 16 residues. The germline gives CDR1 LGHNA, CDR2 YNFKEQ.

The rearrangement joins TRBV7-6 to TRBJ1-3; the match to TRBD1 covers 8 bases. This CDR3 is built from 16 residues. Germline assignment: CDR1 SGHVS and CDR2 FNYEAQ. J was trimmed by 0 bases and V by 5 bases; bases with no gene match: 6. CDR3 amino acids: CASSLGQGLSGNTIYF. Written as DNA, the CDR3 is TGTGCCAGCAGCCTAGGACAGGGACTCTCTGGAAACACCATATATTTT.

This clone was detected once. The CDR3 is CASSARDRGGNYGYTF. CDR3 DNA sequence: TGTGCCAGCAGCGCCCGGGACAGGGGAGGAAATTATGGCTACACCTTC. The V and J genes are TRBV9 and TRBJ1-2; 10 bases line up with TRBD1. Germline V gene sequence: CDR1 SGDLS, CDR2 YYNGEE. This CDR3 comprises 16 residues. V lost 3 bases to trimming and J lost 5 bases; unmatched junction nucleotides: 10.

The genes are TRBV7-9 and TRBJ1-2, with 7 bases lining up with TRBD1. The V gene's germline CDR1 is SEHNR and CDR2 FQNEAQ (reference sequence). The CDR3 runs 16 residues. The junction had 9 bases not matched to a gene; V was cut back by 5 bases and J by 0 bases. CDR3: CASSGRGAVSNYGYTF. DNA of the CDR3: TGTGCCAGCAGCGGCAGGGGGGCGGTGTCTAACTATGGCTACACCTTC. Together with reference TRBV7-9 and TRBJ1-2, the CDR3 gives the full variable domain: DTGVSQNPRHKITKRGQNVTFRCDPISEHNRLYWYRQTLGQGPEFLTYFQNEAQLEKSRLLSDRFSAERPKGSFSTLEIQRTEQGDSAMYLCASSGRGAVSNYGYTFGSGTRLTVV.

The chain couples TRBV7-2 to TRBJ2-7; 7 bases are shared with TRBD1. The CDR3 loop spans 13 amino acids. Trimming took 5 bases from V and 6 from J; bases not matched to a gene: 7. CDR1 is SGHTA, CDR2 FQGNSA, per germline. In nucleotides, the CDR3 is TGTGCCAGCAGCACCCCCGACAGGGCCGAGCAGTACTTC. Encoded protein: CASSTPDRAEQYF.

In its sample, this clone was seen once. This CDR3 is CASSLSGGSTDTQYF. The DNA of the CDR3 is TGTGCCAGCAGCTTGTCGGGGGGATCCACAGATACGCAGTATTTT. The chain carries TRBV7-9 and TRBJ2-3, with 7 bases that match TRBD2. The CDR3 runs 15 residues. The ends lost 3 bases at V and 2 bases at J; junction bases unmatched: 5. Germline CDR1 and CDR2: SEHNR and FQNEAQ (reference sequence).

The V and J genes are TRBV5-1 and TRBJ1-4; TRBD1 matches at 11 bases. V shed 0 bases and J 8 bases; nucleotides not matched to a gene: 9. CDR3 length equals 17 residues. Germline V gene lookup returns CDR1 SGHRS and CDR2 YFSETQ. The CDR3 here is CASSLGTGGARGEKLFF. The DNA of the CDR3 is TGCGCCAGCAGCTTGGGGACAGGGGGCGCGAGAGGAGAAAAACTGTTTTTT.

The genes are TRBV7-2 and TRBJ1-1; D remains ambiguous. The length of the CDR3 is 13 residues. Germline loops: CDR1 SGHTA, CDR2 FQGNSA. V lost 2 bases to trimming and J lost 6 bases, with 10 bases between them. In DNA, the CDR3 is TGTGCCAGCAGCTTATTTGGGAGTCCTGAAGCTTTCTTT. This translates into CASSLFGSPEAFF. The full variable domain, in which reference TRBV7-2 and TRBJ1-1 provide the parts outside the CDR3, is GAGVSQSPSNKVTEKGKDVELRCDPISGHTALYWYRQSLGQGLEFLIYFQGNSAPDKSGLPSDRFSAERTGGSVSTLTIQRTQQEDSAVYLCASSLFGSPEAFFGQGTRLTVV.

In DNA form, the CDR3 reads TGTGCCAGCAGTTTAGGACCGGGACAGGGAACCTATGGCTACACCTTC. The encoded protein is CASSLGPGQGTYGYTF. The V gene is TRBV27, the J gene TRBJ1-2; the match to TRBD1 covers 9 bases. The V gene's germline CDR1 is MNHEY and CDR2 SMNVEV (reference sequence). V trimming: 2 bases; J trimming: 4 bases; junction bases outside the gene matches: 8. The CDR3 is 16 amino acids.

The chain is built from TRBV5-4 and TRBJ1-2; D perhaps matches TRBD1 (5 bases). The germline V gene has CDR1 SGHNT and CDR2 YYREEE (reference sequence). V was cut by 3 bases and J by 5 bases, with 14 bases left in between. CDR3 size: 14 residues. CDR3: CASSWAGRQYGYTF. DNA for the CDR3: TGTGCCAGCAGCTGGGCCGGCAGACAGTATGGCTACACCTTC.

The gene calls are TRBV5-4 and TRBJ2-7; D is unclear. Trimming pared 1 base from V and 1 base from J, leaving 3 bases between. CDR1 is SGHNT and CDR2 is YYREEE in the germline V gene (reference sequence). The CDR3 sequence is 12 residues long. CDR3 sequence: CASSLQSYEQYF. DNA for the CDR3: TGTGCCAGCAGCTTGCAGTCCTACGAGCAGTACTTC.

This chain joins TRBV6-5 and TRBJ1-2; no firm D call. CDR3 size: 13 residues. Trimming took off 2 bases at V and 6 bases at J, with 10 bases between the two ends. CDR1 is MNHEY, CDR2 SVGAGI, per germline. This CDR3 is CASSYLVGDGYTF. The CDR3, as DNA: TGTGCCAGCAGTTACCTGGTGGGAGATGGCTACACCTTC.

This chain uses TRBV10-3 with TRBJ1-4, with TRBD1 as a possible D gene (5 bases). V lost 11 bases to trimming and J lost 0 bases, with 16 bases between them. CDR3 length: 15 residues. Germline CDR1 reads ENHRY; CDR2 reads SYGVKD. The CDR3 DNA follows: TGTGCCTCGAGCCAAGGGGTTGCAACTAATGAAAAACTGTTTTTT. It translates to CASSQGVATNEKLFF.

The gene calls are TRBV9 and TRBJ1-1; 10 nucleotides line up with TRBD1. The CDR3 is 17 amino acids. Per germline, CDR1 SGDLS and CDR2 YYNGEE. After removal of 2 bases from V and 1 base from J, the junction contained 8 bases not matched to a gene. The CDR3: CASSVAGTGAGNTEAFF. The CDR3 DNA sequence: TGTGCCAGCAGCGTTGCCGGGACAGGGGCTGGGAACACTGAAGCTTTCTTT. The whole variable domain, remainder taken from reference TRBV9 and TRBJ1-1, is DSGVTQTPKHLITATGQRVTLRCSPRSGDLSVYWYQQSLDQGLQFLIQYYNGEERAKGNILERFSAQQFPDLHSELNLSSLELGDSALYFCASSVAGTGAGNTEAFFGQGTRLTVV.